The T cell receptor (beta chain) under discussion was sequenced for a study of blood T cell repertoires in COVID-19 (dated by TCRdb to the early 2020s). About the full investigation: Collaborator samples came from the United States, Italy and Spain and covered acute and convalescent phases of COVID-19. The prospective study material was composed of cDNA or gDNA derived from T cells, B-cell-depleted T cells, or PBMCs. Subjects who had been exposed to COVID-19, were actively infected with it, or had recovered from it provided the deeply sampled blood TCRbeta repertoires that made up the dataset. The repertoires were released in a freely available public database intended as a resource for research on the immune response to SARS-CoV-2. The samples were drawn from the first 160 participants of the ongoing ImmuneRACE study and from over 950 subjects provided by 6 global collaborators. Nearly every sample came with metadata listing a de-identified subject ID, COVID-19 status, age in years and sex. Where HLA class I and class II types were available, the types were taken from metadata supplied by the sample provider, not from assay-based typing.

Each collaborating institution followed its own protocols to collect whole blood in K2EDTA tubes. Collaborator samples were shipped for TCRbeta analysis as frozen whole blood, isolated PBMCs, or DNA extracted from either sample type. TCRbeta CDR3 regions were amplified from genomic DNA using the immunoSEQ Assay, a bias-controlled multiplex PCR. The paper's processing steps were these. The number of nucleated cells in each sample was estimated by amplification of reference gene primers within the assay. Sequence reads were collapsed and filtered to measure the absolute abundance of every unique TCRbeta CDR3 rearrangement. For each sample, productive Simpson clonality was calculated as the square root of Simpson's diversity index over productive rearrangements. TCRdb obtained this table from immuneACCESS and retained in-frame rearrangements with V and J assigned. These tables miss some clones; where compared with another copy, unresolved V genes account for less than half of the shortfall, and the remainder is unexplained. The V and J calls and clone size come from that table; D and trimming were worked out from the DNA. The sample table contains 120,000 to 150,000 clones; only one count was recorded for about 86% of them. The leading ten clones occupy roughly 8% of the sample.

From V the trimming removes 4 bases and from J it removes 4 bases, while the gene matches leave 6 bases of the junction unaccounted for. Looking up the germline V gene (reference sequence) yields CDR1 MNHEY and CDR2 SMNVEV. From cysteine to phenylalanine, the CDR3 is 15 amino acids long. This entry keeps only the CDR3 DNA: 45 bases, framed from base 1. This clone has more than one count but fewer than ten. Its binding antigen is unknown. Within one base of it there is no much larger clone, and no base qualities were kept. The paper's findings and limits, for the study overall: The amount of clinical and demographic metadata varied by source and participant and was provided uncurated.

The receptor comes from a woman in her sixties with acute or convalescent COVID-19. The chain was built from TRBV27 and TRBJ1-2; TRBD1 agrees with 10 junctional bases. The sample comprised peripheral blood. The DNA reads TGTGCCAGCAGTTATACGGGACAGGGGATCTATGGCTACACCTTC. Its translation reads: CASSYTGQGIYGYTF.